These 4 T cell receptor beta chains share one sample of origin, sequenced in a study of blood T cell repertoires in COVID-19. The method was immunoSEQ multiplex PCR; TCRdb's version includes in-frame clones alone and lacks a portion of them. This table holds 200,000 to 250,000 clones, 80% found once. The sample taken for sequencing was PBMCs or T cells enriched from blood (not recorded which). The receptors derive from a woman between 40 and 55 years old with acute COVID-19.

The genes are TRBV5-1 and TRBJ2-3; TRBD2 agrees at 13 bases. Germline values: CDR1 SGHRS, CDR2 YFSETQ. The CDR3 covers 15 residues. The trim removed 2 bases at V and 4 bases at J, leaving 1 base unmatched. Here the CDR3 reads CASSLLAGGSDTQYF. Written as DNA, the CDR3 is TGCGCCAGCAGCTTACTAGCGGGAGGGTCAGATACGCAGTATTTT.

The chain uses TRBV21-1 and TRBJ2-1; the table's D call, TRBD1, has no DNA check behind it. TRBV21-1 corresponds to a pseudogene. The length of the CDR3 is 15 residues. The CDR3 reads CASILDRGSYNEQFF. The CDR3 region has the DNA TGTGCCAGCATCTTGGACAGGGGATCCTACAATGAGCAGTTCTTC.

Concerning this clone itself: Additional DNA sequences in this sample encode the identical CDR3. DNA for the CDR3: TGTGCCAGCAGTTTGCAGGGCGAGGGCTACACCTTC. Protein: CASSLQGEGYTF. This sequence joins TRBV12-3 or TRBV12-4 and TRBJ1-2, with D possibly being TRBD1 (5 bases). Trimming pared 3 bases from V and 8 bases from J, leaving 10 bases between. This CDR3 is built from 12 residues.

The V gene is TRBV5-1, the J gene TRBJ2-5; D not resolved. Germline CDR1 reads SGHRS; CDR2 reads YFSETQ. The CDR3 extends over 13 amino acids. Deletions cut 4 bases from V and 6 bases from J, with 13 bases between. In DNA, the CDR3 is TGCGCCAGCAGCGTGGGCGGAGAAAAGACCCAGTACTTC. Translation gives CASSVGGEKTQYF.